Following are 14 T cell receptor beta chains from one sample sequenced in a study of early T cells in non-severe SARS-CoV-2 infection. TCRdb itself ran the 5' RACE reads through MiXCR, one entry per CDR3 protein. The sample consists of 50,000 to 65,000 distinct CDR3 sequences, under 15% of them appearing once. The material sequenced was whole blood. These receptors all come from an adult who was a healthcare worker with PCR-confirmed SARS-CoV-2 infection or an uninfected control (not recorded which).

This clonotype was observed many times. The gene calls are TRBV7-2 and TRBJ1-2, with D possibly TRBD1 on 5 matching bases. With 3 bases removed from V and 7 bases from J, the gap between germline ends came to 15 bases. CDR3 length: 14 residues. In germline, CDR1 is SGHTA, CDR2 FQGNSA. In nucleotides, the CDR3 is TGTGCCAGCAGCTTGGAGGGACTACTAGGTGGCTACACCTTC. Translation gives CASSLEGLLGGYTF.

The chain employs TRBV6-5 and TRBJ2-5, with D perhaps matching TRBD1 (6 bases). The ends were cut back, 8 bases at V and 4 bases at J, with 17 bases in the middle. The CDR3 spans 14 residues. In germline, CDR1 is MNHEY, CDR2 SVGAGI. CDR3: CASRIARGTETQYF. CDR3 in DNA: TGTGCCAGCCGCATAGCCAGGGGAACAGAGACCCAGTACTTC.

The chain has TRBV2 and TRBJ2-3, with TRBD1 identical over 8 bases. Germline CDR1 SNHLY, CDR2 FYNNEI. V lost 6 bases to trimming and J lost 2 bases; unmatched junction nucleotides: 4. The CDR3 consists of 14 residues. CDR3 amino acids: CASSPTGDTDTQYF. In DNA, the CDR3 is TGTGCCAGCAGCCCGACAGGGGACACAGATACGCAGTATTTT. The full variable domain, its missing parts supplied by reference TRBV2 and TRBJ2-3, is EPEVTQTPSHQVTQMGQEVILRCVPISNHLYFYWYRQILGQKVEFLVSFYNNEISEKSEIFDDQFSVERPDGSNFTLKIRSTKLEDSAMYFCASSPTGDTDTQYFGPGTRLTVL.

This clonotype has just a few counts. The chain uses TRBV12-3 or TRBV12-4 and TRBJ2-5; no clear D gene. Trimming left V 3 bases short and J 0 bases short, with 8 bases between. This CDR3 is built from 14 residues. The CDR3 loop is CASSFRSHQETQYF. The CDR3 nucleotides are TGTGCCAGCAGTTTTCGCTCACACCAAGAGACCCAGTACTTC.

The chain has TRBV18 and TRBJ2-5; D is ambiguous. There are 14 residues in the CDR3. Germline lookup yields CDR1 KGHSH and CDR2 LQKENI. The V and J ends lost 6 bases and 4 bases respectively, with 15 bases between them. The CDR3 spells CASSPTVGVETQYF. In DNA, the CDR3 is TGTGCCAGCTCTCCCACCGTTGGGGTAGAGACCCAGTACTTC.

This clonotype was seen a handful of times. The V gene is TRBV29-1, the J gene TRBJ2-7, with TRBD2 matching 11 bases. The V gene end was trimmed by 7 bases and the J gene end by 2 bases; junction bases not matched to a gene: 4. The CDR3 totals 13 residues. CDR1 and CDR2 from the germline V gene are SQVTM and ANQGSEA. The CDR3 DNA follows: TGCAGCGCTAGCGGGGGGCAAACCTACGAGCAGTACTTC. It specifies CSASGGQTYEQYF.

This clonotype was counted at least ten times. The chain is built from TRBV12-3 or TRBV12-4 and TRBJ1-4; tentative D call: TRBD1 (5 bases). CDR3 length: 15 residues. V lost 1 base and J 3 bases, leaving 9 bases between the germline ends. The CDR3 sequence: CASSLGGASNEKLFF. The CDR3 DNA is TGTGCCAGCAGTTTAGGCGGGGCCTCTAATGAAAAACTGTTTTTT.

This clonotype was picked up a small number of times. The chain uses TRBV10-3 and TRBJ1-2, with D perhaps TRBD1 (6 bases). The CDR3 covers 13 residues. Trimming removed 7 bases at V and 8 bases at J, with 17 bases between. Germline-derived CDR1 and CDR2 are ENHRY and SYGVKD. CDR3 coding DNA: TGTGCCATCACCTCCCTTACAGGGAGCGGCTACACCTTC. Translation gives CAITSLTGSGYTF.

This clonotype was seen repeatedly, ten times or more. The chain is built from TRBV9 and TRBJ1-5; 10 nucleotides align to TRBD1. The trim removed 0 bases at V and 6 bases at J, leaving 6 bases unmatched. CDR3 length equals 16 residues. CDR1 SGDLS and CDR2 YYNGEE come from the germline V gene. This CDR3 reads CASSVGGDRGFQPQHF. In DNA, the CDR3 is TGTGCCAGCAGCGTAGGAGGGGACAGGGGATTTCAGCCCCAGCATTTT.

The table lists this clonotype with a few counts. The chain carries TRBV29-1 and TRBJ1-1; 9 positions match TRBD1. CDR3 size: 14 residues. V shed 2 bases and J 2 bases; nucleotides not matched to a gene: 3. CDR1 SQVTM and CDR2 ANQGSEA come from the germline V gene. CDR3 protein: CSVEKGQGNTEAFF. DNA of the CDR3: TGCAGCGTTGAAAAGGGACAGGGAAACACTGAAGCTTTCTTT.

The chain employs TRBV6-5 and TRBJ2-7, with 8 bases matching TRBD1. This CDR3 comprises 15 residues. Germline values: CDR1 MNHEY, CDR2 SVGAGI. With V trimmed by 3 bases and J by 5 bases, 9 bases remained unmatched. The CDR3 is CASSYGTGGRHEQYF. CDR3 nucleotides: TGTGCCAGCAGTTATGGTACAGGGGGGCGGCACGAGCAGTACTTC.

In this sample, this clonotype turned up many times. The rearrangement joins TRBV6-1 to TRBJ1-1; perhaps TRBD1 as D (5 bases). The CDR3 extends over 14 amino acids. Germline lookup yields CDR1 MNHNS and CDR2 SASEGT. V was shortened by 2 bases and J by 1 base, with 8 bases between the two germline ends. CDR3 nucleotides: TGTGCCAGCAGTGAACGCAGGGCGAACACTGAAGCTTTCTTT. It encodes CASSERRANTEAFF.

This clonotype showed up just a few times. This rearrangement joins TRBV29-1 to TRBJ1-1; TRBD1 might be the D (5 bases). V lost 4 bases to trimming and J lost 5 bases, with 8 bases between them. Germline V CDR1 and CDR2: SQVTM, ANQGSEA. The CDR3 sequence is 11 residues long. The CDR3 sequence is CSVGRGTEAFF. The CDR3 coding sequence is TGCAGCGTTGGGAGGGGAACTGAAGCTTTCTTT.

This clonotype has ten or more counts. CDR3 in DNA: TGTGCCAGCAGCGTAGCGGGTAGGGCCGGGGAGCTGTTTTTT. Residues: CASSVAGRAGELFF. The chain combines TRBV9 with TRBJ2-2; no definite D call. V lost 0 bases and J 6 bases, leaving 9 bases between the germline ends. Germline assignment: CDR1 SGDLS and CDR2 YYNGEE. CDR3 length equals 14 residues.